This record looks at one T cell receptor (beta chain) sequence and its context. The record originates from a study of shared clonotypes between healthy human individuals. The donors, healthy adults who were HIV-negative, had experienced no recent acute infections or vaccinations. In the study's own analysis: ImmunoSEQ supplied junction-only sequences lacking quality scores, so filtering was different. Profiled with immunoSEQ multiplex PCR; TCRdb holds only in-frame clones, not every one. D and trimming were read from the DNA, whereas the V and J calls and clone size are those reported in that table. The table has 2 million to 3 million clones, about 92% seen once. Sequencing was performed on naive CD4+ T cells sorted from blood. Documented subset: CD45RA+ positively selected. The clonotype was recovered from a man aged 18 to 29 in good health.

The CDR3 bases are TGTGCCTGGAGTTTCCGGAAAGAAAAACTGTTTTTT. It codes for CAWSFRKEKLFF. The chain is built from TRBV30 and TRBJ1-4; D gene uncertain. The CDR3 consists of 12 residues. V dropped 2 bases and J dropped 8 bases, with 9 bases sitting between them. CDR1 and CDR2 from the germline V gene are GTSNPN and SVGIG (reference sequence).